The 14 T cell receptor beta chains below come from one sample, sequenced in a study of T-cell memory formation after mild COVID-19. TCRdb called the 5' RACE reads again in MiXCR, with one record for every CDR3 protein. The table records about 57,000 distinct CDR3 sequences, roughly an eighth of them present only once. The sequencing sample was made of PBMCs or a T cell subset sorted from them (not recorded which). Receptor source: a man between 18 and 35 years old who had mild COVID-19 (a few samples of this study predate the infection). Cell type and time point are not known.

In its sample, this clonotype was seen many times. The chain links TRBV4-1 to TRBJ1-5; 7 positions agree with TRBD1. The CDR3 covers 16 residues. Germline V gene lookup returns CDR1 MGHRA and CDR2 YSYEKL. The J segment lost 5 bases and the V segment lost 5 bases, leaving 12 bases of the junction unmatched. For the CDR3, the DNA is TGCGCCAGCAGCTTACGACAGGGCAGGGGGTATCAGCCCCAGCATTTT. It encodes CASSLRQGRGYQPQHF.

This clonotype was seen at least ten times. The chain links TRBV4-2 to TRBJ2-3; D uncertain. The germline V and J ends were trimmed by 1 base and 4 bases, with 12 bases remaining between them. Germline V CDR1 and CDR2: LGHNA, YNFKEQ. This CDR3 comprises 15 residues. In DNA form, the CDR3 reads TGTGCCAGCAGCCAAGTCTCGGCAAATGCAGATACGCAGTATTTT. Translating gives CASSQVSANADTQYF.

This clonotype was seen repeatedly, ten times or more. The chain combines TRBV6-2 or TRBV6-3 with TRBJ2-7; 12 positions match TRBD2. In germline, CDR1 is MNHEY, CDR2 SVGEGT. The trim removed 6 bases at V and 4 bases at J, leaving 7 bases unmatched. The CDR3 loop spans 15 amino acids. The chain's CDR3 is CASSELAGGVYEQYF. The DNA of the CDR3 is TGTGCCAGCAGCGAACTAGCGGGGGGTGTATACGAGCAGTACTTC.

V and J are TRBV24-1 and TRBJ2-1, with 10 bases fitting TRBD2. Germline CDR1 is KGHDR and CDR2 is SFDVKD. Trimming took 3 bases from V and 2 from J; bases not matched to a gene: 0. The CDR3 contains 15 residues. The CDR3 region has the DNA TGTGCCACCAGTGATAGCGGGGGGGCCTACAATGAGCAGTTCTTC. Its translation is CATSDSGGAYNEQFF.

There are a few counts of this clonotype. V gene TRBV24-1 combines with J gene TRBJ2-3, with 8 bases matching TRBD2. V was pared by 4 bases and J by 0 bases, with 5 bases of the junction left unmatched. Germline V lookup: CDR1 KGHDR, CDR2 SFDVKD. The CDR3 length is 16 residues. The CDR3 nucleotides read TGTGCCACCAGTGACACCGGGGGGGCTAGCACAGATACGCAGTATTTT. Translating gives CATSDTGGASTDTQYF.

This clonotype appeared a few times. V gene TRBV6-5 combines with J gene TRBJ1-5; no firm D call. CDR1 and CDR2 from the germline V gene are MNHEY and SVGAGI. The CDR3 has 17 amino acids. Trimming stripped 0 bases from V and 2 bases from J, with 14 bases between. CDR3 nucleotides: TGTGCCAGCAGTTACTCGAAGAGCCTACAAGGCAATCAGCCCCAGCATTTT. As protein: CASSYSKSLQGNQPQHF.

This chain links TRBV3-1 with TRBJ1-1, with a tentative D call TRBD1 (6 bases). The CDR3 has 15 amino acids. CDR1 LGHDT and CDR2 YNNKEL come from the germline V gene (reference sequence). Trimming removed 0 bases at V and 8 bases at J, with 16 bases between. DNA for the CDR3: TGTGCCAGCAGCCAAGATAATGTGGCTACAGGGGAAGCTTTCTTT. This codes for CASSQDNVATGEAFF.

This clonotype has only a few counts. The chain links TRBV5-4 to TRBJ1-2; no clear D gene. V was shortened by 0 bases and J by 4 bases, with 7 bases between the two germline ends. This CDR3 has 13 amino acids. Germline loops: CDR1 SGHNT, CDR2 YYREEE (reference sequence). CDR3 protein: CASSLERSYGYTF. CDR3 DNA: TGTGCCAGCAGCTTGGAACGGAGCTATGGCTACACCTTC.

There are a few counts of this clonotype. V gene TRBV28 combines with J gene TRBJ2-7; 9 bases map to TRBD2. The CDR3 covers 13 residues. The junction had 3 bases not matched to a gene; V was cut back by 6 bases and J by 3 bases. Germline CDR1 and CDR2: MDHEN and SYDVKM. The CDR3 sequence: CASRTSGHYEQYV. In nucleotides, the CDR3 is TGTGCCAGCAGGACTAGCGGCCACTACGAGCAGTACGTC.

The chain links TRBV28 to TRBJ2-3; tentatively, D is TRBD1 (6 bases). Trimming took off 5 bases at V and 1 base at J, with 19 bases between the two ends. Germline V gene data show CDR1 as MDHEN and CDR2 as SYDVKM. CDR3 size: 17 residues. The CDR3 DNA reads as TGTGCCAGCAGTAAGAACAACCCCTGGACAGGCACAGATACGCAGTATTTT. It specifies CASSKNNPWTGTDTQYF.

The J gene is TRBJ1-1, the V gene TRBV4-1, with 7 positions matching TRBD1. Germline CDR1 MGHRA, CDR2 YSYEKL. The ends lost 3 bases at V and 4 bases at J; junction bases unmatched: 14. The CDR3 sequence is 17 residues long. The CDR3 spells CASSHEREGAWSTEAFF. Here the CDR3 DNA reads TGCGCCAGCAGCCATGAAAGGGAGGGGGCTTGGAGCACTGAAGCTTTCTTT.

The chain links TRBV27 to TRBJ1-3; D not certain. The V end lost 1 base, the J end lost 0 bases, and 7 bases lay between the germline ends. Germline V gene data show CDR1 as MNHEY and CDR2 as SMNVEV (reference sequence). This CDR3 region has 15 residues. CDR3 residues: CASSLWLSSGNTIYF. The DNA for the CDR3 is TGTGCCAGCAGTTTATGGCTTAGCTCTGGAAACACCATATATTTT.

The chain recombines TRBV2 with TRBJ2-7; 8 nucleotides align to TRBD1. Germline CDR1 SNHLY, CDR2 FYNNEI. The CDR3 is 12 amino acids. CDR3: CASSESPDRGRV. CDR3 coding DNA: TGTGCCAGCAGTGAAAGCCCCGACAGGGGAAGGGTC.

This clonotype is labeled as medium-sized (0.01 to 0.1%). This chain links TRBV7-2 with TRBJ1-1; no definite D call. The CDR3 extends over 12 amino acids. Germline lookup yields CDR1 SGHTA and CDR2 FQGNSA. The V end was cut by 5 bases, the J end by 4 bases, with 8 bases between. The CDR3 DNA reads as TGTGCCAGCAGCATAAGTTCCACTGAAGCTTTCTTT. It yields the protein CASSISSTEAFF.